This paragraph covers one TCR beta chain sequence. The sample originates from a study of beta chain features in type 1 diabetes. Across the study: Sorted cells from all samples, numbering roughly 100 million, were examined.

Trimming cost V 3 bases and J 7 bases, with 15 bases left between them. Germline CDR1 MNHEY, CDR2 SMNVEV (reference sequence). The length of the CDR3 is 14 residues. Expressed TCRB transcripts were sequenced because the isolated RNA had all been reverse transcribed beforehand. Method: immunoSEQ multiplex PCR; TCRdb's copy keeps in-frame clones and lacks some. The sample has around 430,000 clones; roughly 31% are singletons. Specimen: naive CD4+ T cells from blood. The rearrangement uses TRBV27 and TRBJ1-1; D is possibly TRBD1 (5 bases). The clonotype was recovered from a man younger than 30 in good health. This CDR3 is CASSFGGSGVEAFF. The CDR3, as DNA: TGTGCCAGCAGTTTTGGGGGAAGTGGGGTTGAAGCTTTCTTT.